A selection of T cell receptor beta chains follows, all from one sample in a study of blood T cell repertoires in COVID-19. Sequencing was performed with immunoSEQ multiplex PCR; in TCRdb, only in-frame clones are kept and a portion is missing. The sample holds roughly 49,000 clones, roughly 83% seen once. Sequenced input: peripheral blood. The receptor source for this set is a human donor in a cohort sampled during active COVID-19. CDR3s include the opening cysteine and the closing phenylalanine or tryptophan. The D gene is left open where the match is weak. Only some rows state a clone size, as once, few, many or a class for expanded clones.

clone_size: -; v_call: TRBV19; j_call: TRBJ2-1; d_call: TRBD2; cdr3_nt: TGTGCCAGTACAACTAGCGGGGGGGCTAGGAATGAGCAGTTCTTC; cdr3_aa: CASTTSGGARNEQFF
clone_size: -; v_call: TRBV6-2/TRBV6-3; j_call: TRBJ1-5; d_call: -; cdr3_nt: TGTGCCAGCAGTTACTCAAACTGGGGGACACTGTCCGAGTCCGGCAATCAGCCCCAGCATTTT; cdr3_aa: CASSYSNWGTLSESGNQPQHF
clone_size: -; v_call: TRBV6-1; j_call: TRBJ1-3; d_call: -; cdr3_nt: TGTGCCAGCAGTGATACCCCGGGACAACACTCTGGAAACACCATATATTTT; cdr3_aa: CASSDTPGQHSGNTIYF
clone_size: once; v_call: TRBV28; j_call: TRBJ2-7; d_call: -; cdr3_nt: TGTGCCAGCAACAGGGAAGGCTACGAGCAGTACTTC; cdr3_aa: CASNREGYEQYF
clone_size: -; v_call: TRBV9; j_call: TRBJ1-1; d_call: -; cdr3_nt: TGTGCCAGCAGCGCGGGACAAAACACTGAAGCTTTCTTT; cdr3_aa: CASSAGQNTEAFF
clone_size: -; v_call: TRBV7-2; j_call: TRBJ2-5; d_call: -; cdr3_nt: TGTGCCAGCAGCTCGGGGGTCGTGGGGACCCAGTACTTC; cdr3_aa: CASSSGVVGTQYF
clone_size: -; v_call: TRBV25-1; j_call: TRBJ1-1; d_call: -; cdr3_nt: TGTGCCAGCAGTGCGGGGAACGAGGCTTTCTTT; cdr3_aa: CASSAGNEAFF
clone_size: -; v_call: TRBV5-4; j_call: TRBJ1-4; d_call: -; cdr3_nt: TGTGCCAGCAGCATCAGGTTAGGCAATGAAAAACTGTTTTTT; cdr3_aa: CASSIRLGNEKLFF
clone_size: -; v_call: TRBV11-2; j_call: TRBJ2-3; d_call: -; cdr3_nt: TGTGCCAGCGGGTCGACCAGGGGCACAGATACGCAGTATTTT; cdr3_aa: CASGSTRGTDTQYF
clone_size: -; v_call: TRBV4-3; j_call: TRBJ1-2; d_call: -; cdr3_nt: TGCGCCAGCAGCCAAGATCTAAACCTAGCCCTCTATGGCTACACCTTC; cdr3_aa: CASSQDLNLALYGYTF
clone_size: -; v_call: TRBV27; j_call: TRBJ1-6; d_call: -; cdr3_nt: TGTGCCAGCAGTACCCAGGGGCAGGCAGCTAATTCACCCCTCCACTTT; cdr3_aa: CASSTQGQAANSPLHF
clone_size: -; v_call: TRBV5-1; j_call: TRBJ2-6; d_call: -; cdr3_nt: TGCGCCAGCAGCTCAGGGGGGCAGGCTGGGGCCAACGTCCTGACTTTC; cdr3_aa: CASSSGGQAGANVLTF
clone_size: -; v_call: TRBV7-8; j_call: TRBJ2-5; d_call: TRBD2; cdr3_nt: TGTGCCAGCAGCCGAGCGGGGGGTCCTCAAGAGACCCAGTACTTC; cdr3_aa: CASSRAGGPQETQYF
clone_size: -; v_call: TRBV5-4; j_call: TRBJ2-6; d_call: -; cdr3_nt: TGTGCCAGCAGCTTGTCGAGCTCTGGGGCCAACGTCCTGACTTTC; cdr3_aa: CASSLSSSGANVLTF
clone_size: -; v_call: TRBV11-2; j_call: TRBJ2-2; d_call: TRBD2; cdr3_nt: TGTGCCAGCAGCCGGACTAGCGGGGGCTCCAACACCGGGGAGCTGTTTTTT; cdr3_aa: CASSRTSGGSNTGELFF
clone_size: -; v_call: TRBV11-3; j_call: TRBJ1-1; d_call: TRBD1; cdr3_nt: TGTGCCAGCAGCTTGGGACAGGGGATGTTGGCTTTCTTT; cdr3_aa: CASSLGQGMLAFF
clone_size: -; v_call: TRBV28; j_call: TRBJ1-5; d_call: TRBD1; cdr3_nt: TGTGCCAGCAATTTGCGACAGGGCGGGGACCTGGGTCCCCAGCATTTT; cdr3_aa: CASNLRQGGDLGPQHF
clone_size: -; v_call: TRBV4-3; j_call: TRBJ1-5; d_call: -; cdr3_nt: TGCGCCAGCAGCCAAGGTGTGGAGCTTAGAGATACTTACAATCAGCCCCAGCATTTT; cdr3_aa: CASSQGVELRDTYNQPQHF
clone_size: once; v_call: TRBV6-5; j_call: TRBJ2-5; d_call: TRBD2; cdr3_nt: TGTGCCAGCAGTTACGCAAGACTAGCGGGGGAGACCCAGTACTTC; cdr3_aa: CASSYARLAGETQYF
clone_size: -; v_call: TRBV2; j_call: TRBJ1-1; d_call: -; cdr3_nt: TGTGCCAGCGCCAACAGGGTTGGTACTGAAGCTTTCTTT; cdr3_aa: CASANRVGTEAFF